This entry is about one T cell receptor (beta chain). This CDR3 region has 17 residues. CDR1 and CDR2 (germline): SEHNR, FQNEAQ (reference sequence). After removal of 5 bases from V and 0 bases from J, the junction contained 12 bases not matched to a gene. Measured with immunoSEQ multiplex PCR; TCRdb has only the in-frame clones, and not every one. The sample consists of roughly 250,000 clones, around four fifths of them appearing once. This specimen belongs to a study of blood T cell repertoires in COVID-19. Study as a whole: There were acute and convalescent COVID-19 samples, and they came from the United States, Italy and Spain.

This TCR came from a man in his forties or fifties with active or convalescent COVID-19. The chain couples TRBV7-9 to TRBJ2-7; 8 bases fit TRBD2. Specimen: peripheral blood. CDR3 coding DNA: TGTGCCAGCAGCCGAAGAACGAGCGGGAGCGACTCCTACGAGCAGTACTTC. Translating gives CASSRRTSGSDSYEQYF.